This is a list of T cell receptor beta chains from one sample in a study of cytomegalovirus exposure and HLA in healthy donors. TCRdb's copy holds only in-frame clones and misses some; the assay was immunoSEQ multiplex PCR. Of about 160,000 clones listed, approximately 79% are singletons. The sequenced sample was PBMCs. The origin of the receptors is a man aged 40-50 years in good health and CMV-seronegative. CDR3s include the opening cysteine and the closing phenylalanine or tryptophan. D genes are given only for firm matches. Expanded clones get a size class; other rows say once, few or many, or leave the size out.

cdr3_aa cdr3_nt clone_size v_call d_call j_call
CASRGQVLNTGELFF TGTGCCAGCAGAGGACAGGTTTTGAACACCGGGGAGCTGTTTTTT - TRBV2 TRBD1 TRBJ2-2
CASSQGTHDTIYF TGTGCCAGCAGCCAAGGGACACATGACACCATATATTTT few TRBV9 - TRBJ1-3
CASSGVWTSDSTDTQYF TGTGCCAGCAGTGGCGTCTGGACTAGCGATAGCACAGATACGCAGTATTTT - TRBV28 TRBD2 TRBJ2-3
CASILRQTANYGYTF TGTGCCAGCATACTGCGACAGACCGCTAACTATGGCTACACCTTC - TRBV11-3 - TRBJ1-2
CASSTPTGGAPPVIF TGTGCCAGCAGCACGCCGACAGGGGGCGCTCCCCCGGTCATTTTT - TRBV11-2 TRBD1 TRBJ2-3
CASSQDRAADTQYF TGTGCCAGCAGCCAAGACAGGGCGGCAGATACGCAGTATTTT - TRBV7-6 TRBD1 TRBJ2-3
CASSGRTTTYGYTF TGTGCCAGCAGCGGAAGGACGACTACTTATGGCTACACCTTC once TRBV9 - TRBJ1-2
CASSLSQGDTQYF TGTGCCAGCAGCTTATCCCAGGGAGATACGCAGTATTTT - TRBV7-6 - TRBJ2-3
CASCSDRNQPQHF TGTGCCAGTTGCTCGGACAGAAATCAGCCCCAGCATTTT - TRBV10-3 - TRBJ1-5
CASSLGEEGETQYF TGTGCCAGCAGCCTGGGGGAGGAGGGAGAGACCCAGTACTTC - TRBV5-6 - TRBJ2-5
CASSLSASGRAVSREQFF TGTGCCAGCAGCTTAAGTGCTAGCGGGAGGGCAGTGTCACGTGAGCAGTTCTTC - TRBV7-2 TRBD2 TRBJ2-1
CASTAGTGSYEQYF TGTGCCAGCACCGCCGGGACAGGGTCCTACGAGCAGTACTTC - TRBV2 TRBD1 TRBJ2-7
CSSSLGTGRLQPQHF TGTTCCAGCAGCTTAGGGACAGGGCGACTTCAGCCCCAGCATTTT - TRBV7-9 TRBD1 TRBJ1-5
CASSLPGQGQHF TGTGCCAGCAGTTTACCCGGACAGGGTCAGCATTTT - TRBV28 TRBD1 TRBJ1-5
CASTWGRAYEQYF TGTGCCAGTACCTGGGGGCGAGCCTACGAGCAGTACTTC - TRBV19 - TRBJ2-7
CASEGGTGPDTQYF TGTGCCAGTGAGGGGGGGACAGGTCCAGATACGCAGTATTTT - TRBV28 - TRBJ2-3
CASSLLAGAGEQYF TGTGCCAGCAGCTTACTAGCGGGAGCAGGCGAGCAGTACTTC - TRBV11-2 TRBD2 TRBJ2-7
CASSDRGSTDTQYF TGTGCCAGTAGTGATAGGGGCAGCACAGATACGCAGTATTTT once TRBV19 - TRBJ2-3
CASFFDEQFF TGTGCCAGCTTTTTCGATGAGCAGTTCTTC - TRBV5-4 - TRBJ2-1
CASSQRTGSFSDTQYF TGTGCCAGCAGCCAGAGGACAGGGTCCTTCTCAGATACGCAGTATTTT - TRBV14 TRBD1 TRBJ2-3
CASSVGIAGFQETQYF TGTGCCAGCAGCGTAGGGATTGCGGGATTCCAAGAGACCCAGTACTTC - TRBV9 - TRBJ2-5
CASSGGTGTYTGELFF TGCGCCAGCAGCGGGGGGACAGGGACCTACACCGGGGAGCTGTTTTTT - TRBV5-1 TRBD1 TRBJ2-2
CASSPRDRPYGYTF TGCGCCAGCAGCCCCCGGGACAGGCCCTATGGCTACACCTTC - TRBV4-1 TRBD1 TRBJ1-2
CASSFSGAYEQYF TGTGCCAGCAGCTTTTCGGGAGCCTACGAGCAGTACTTC - TRBV5-4 - TRBJ2-7
CASQKAGGSGNTIYF TGTGCCAGCCAAAAGGCGGGGGGCTCTGGAAACACCATATATTTT - TRBV6-5 - TRBJ1-3
CASSVGGGGATYEQYF TGTGCCAGCAGCGTAGGGGGGGGAGGGGCGACCTACGAGCAGTACTTC - TRBV9 TRBD2 TRBJ2-7
CASSEGLAGVSEQYF TGTGCCAGCAGCGAAGGACTAGCGGGAGTCAGCGAGCAGTACTTC - TRBV9 TRBD2 TRBJ2-7
CASSQGPTTSGRDTQYF TGCGCCAGCAGCCAAGGCCCCACGACTAGCGGGAGGGATACGCAGTATTTT - TRBV4-3 TRBD2 TRBJ2-3
CASSRQMLTDTQYF TGTGCCAGCAGTAGACAGATGCTCACAGATACGCAGTATTTT - TRBV11-2 - TRBJ2-3
CASSGDSRDAPLHF TGTGCCAGCAGCGGAGACAGTAGGGATGCACCCCTCCACTTT - TRBV5-4 - TRBJ1-6